This record looks at one TCR beta chain sequence and its context. Its matching antigen is unknown. This CDR3 spans 12 amino acids. Between the trimmed V and J ends, which lost 3 bases and 14 bases, there was a span of 17 bases. CDR1 and CDR2 (germline): SGDLS, YYNGEE. The data are from a study of graft-versus-host responses after intestinal transplantation. Study details: Recipients received multivisceral, liver-intestinal, or isolated intestinal transplants.

Study-level results: GvH clones were identified in recipient marrow, with some first appearing in ileum or blood. Individuals carrying graft-donor T cell macrochimerism showed high graft-versus-host to host-versus-graft clonal ratios in allografts.

Sequencing used immunoSEQ multiplex PCR; TCRdb keeps in-frame clones, though not all of them. In the table there are tens of thousands of clones, just under 95% of which are singletons. The TCR originated in a human patient who received an intestinal transplant, so some T cells may come from the graft donor. The chain recombines TRBV9 with TRBJ1-2; maybe TRBD1 (5 bases). Sample: PBMCs, taken 16 days after intestinal transplant. CDR3 nucleotides: TGTGCCAGCAGCGACCCTCAGGGTTTTTATACCTTC. Its translation: CASSDPQGFYTF.